A single sample gave rise to the 17 T cell receptor beta chains below, sequenced in a study of cytomegalovirus exposure and HLA in healthy donors. PCR employed 60 Vbeta and 13 Jbeta primers. Measured with immunoSEQ multiplex PCR; TCRdb has only the in-frame clones, and not every one. The sample lists about 150,000 clones; about three quarters were seen once. Source material: PBMCs. These receptors all stem from a man aged 40-49 years in good health and CMV-seropositive.

The V call is TRBV2, the J call TRBJ2-5; 12 nucleotides agree with TRBD2. The CDR3 extends over 14 amino acids. J gave up 5 bases and V 7 bases, and 5 bases lay outside the gene matches. CDR1 is SNHLY and CDR2 is FYNNEI in the germline V gene. CDR3 DNA sequence: TGTGCCAGCAATCGACTAGCGGGGGCGGAGACCCAGTACTTC. It yields the protein CASNRLAGAETQYF.

This clone was seen just once. This chain joins TRBV5-1 and TRBJ2-3; perhaps TRBD2 as D (5 bases). The germline CDR1 and CDR2 sequences are SGHRS and YFSETQ. The ends were cut back, 2 bases at V and 1 base at J, with 11 bases in the middle. The CDR3 is made up of 15 amino acids. DNA for the CDR3: TGCGCCAGCAGCTTACGGGGTGGGGGCACAGATACGCAGTATTTT. Amino acids: CASSLRGGGTDTQYF.

This clone came up once. The chain recombines TRBV6-1 with TRBJ1-5; 8 bases line up with TRBD1. CDR1 and CDR2 from the germline V gene are MNHNS and SASEGT. The CDR3 has 14 amino acids. The V gene end was trimmed by 4 bases and the J gene end by 5 bases; junction bases not matched to a gene: 4. The CDR3 region has the DNA TGTGCCAGCAGTGGGACAGGGTCGGATCAGCCCCAGCATTTT. Encoded protein: CASSGTGSDQPQHF.

This clone was seen a few times. The chain couples TRBV27 to TRBJ1-5; D is unclear. The V and J ends lost 5 bases and 6 bases respectively, with 11 bases between them. The CDR3 loop spans 13 amino acids. CDR1 and CDR2 (germline): MNHEY, SMNVEV (reference sequence). This CDR3 is CASSPSPSQPQHF. CDR3 coding DNA: TGTGCCAGCAGTCCCTCCCCCAGTCAGCCCCAGCATTTT.

V is TRBV5-1 and J is TRBJ1-1, with TRBD1 matching over 10 bases. There are 13 residues in the CDR3. Unmatched junction bases numbered 4, after V lost 4 bases and J lost 7 bases. Germline V CDR1 and CDR2: SGHRS, YFSETQ. CDR3 sequence (DNA): TGCGCCAGCAGCCGGGACAGGGGCGATGAAGCTTTCTTT. Translated, it gives CASSRDRGDEAFF.

This clone has only a few counts. The rearrangement joins TRBV7-9 to TRBJ1-3; unclear D gene. CDR3 length: 11 amino acids. The V end lost 3 bases, the J end lost 9 bases, and 6 bases lay between the germline ends. Germline CDR1 reads SEHNR; CDR2 reads FQNEAQ (reference sequence). The CDR3 protein is CASSLGGTIYF. In DNA form, the CDR3 reads TGTGCCAGCAGCTTGGGAGGCACCATATATTTT.

V gene TRBV9 combines with J gene TRBJ2-5; 13 nucleotides agree with TRBD2. The J segment lost 5 bases and the V segment lost 2 bases, leaving 6 bases of the junction unmatched. The germline V gene encodes CDR1 SGDLS and CDR2 YYNGEE. The CDR3 has 16 residues. DNA of the CDR3: TGTGCCAGCAGCGTCGGACTAGCGGGAGCGGGGGAGACCCAGTACTTC. This gives the protein CASSVGLAGAGETQYF.

The chain links TRBV6-6 to TRBJ1-3; D is unresolved. CDR1 MNHNY and CDR2 SVGAGI come from the germline V gene (reference sequence). Trimming stripped 6 bases from V and 3 bases from J, with 6 bases between. The length of the CDR3 is 12 residues. In nucleotides, the CDR3 is TGTGCCAGCAGCCCTAGTGGAAACACCATATATTTT. As protein: CASSPSGNTIYF.

The CDR3 sequence is CASSPPGQGKYGYTF. In DNA, the CDR3 is TGTGCCAGCTCACCACCGGGACAGGGGAAGTATGGCTACACCTTC. The J gene is TRBJ1-2, the V gene TRBV18, with 10 bases fitting TRBD1. J lost 5 bases, V lost 0 bases, and 3 bases had no gene match. CDR1 KGHSH and CDR2 LQKENI come from the germline V gene. This CDR3 region has 15 residues.

The CDR3 DNA reads TGTGCCAGCAGCTTGGGAGGGGAAGAGACCCAGTACTTC. Translation: CASSLGGEETQYF. This chain links TRBV7-7 with TRBJ2-5; the match to TRBD2 covers 7 bases. The CDR3 length is 13 residues. Looked up from germline, CDR1 is SSHAT and CDR2 is FNYEAQ (reference sequence). Unmatched junction bases numbered 1, after V lost 3 bases and J lost 3 bases.

This rearrangement joins TRBV6-5 to TRBJ2-4, with 10 bases matching TRBD1. The germline V gene encodes CDR1 MNHEY and CDR2 SVGAGI. The trim removed 8 bases at V and 5 bases at J, leaving 9 bases unmatched. The CDR3 has 15 residues. The CDR3 region is CASGQYGTGENIQYF. Written as DNA, the CDR3 is TGTGCCAGCGGGCAGTATGGGACAGGGGAAAACATTCAGTACTTC.

This clone was detected once. The rearrangement links TRBV5-6 to TRBJ1-5; 7 nucleotides line up with TRBD1. V gave up 2 bases and J gave up 6 bases; unmatched junction bases: 5. Germline values: CDR1 SGHDT, CDR2 YYEEEE. The CDR3 consists of 14 residues. In DNA, the CDR3 is TGTGCCAGCAGCTTATCAGGGGGTTTTCAGCCCCAGCATTTT. Its protein product is CASSLSGGFQPQHF.

Points on this clone: Within the sample, other DNA sequences also encode this same CDR3. The chain recombines TRBV6-5 with TRBJ1-1, with D possibly matching TRBD1 (5 bases). Germline CDR1 reads MNHEY; CDR2 reads SVGAGI. This CDR3 is 13 amino acids long. Trimming took off 9 bases at V and 5 bases at J, with 16 bases between the two ends. The CDR3 bases are TGTGCCAGTAATTTGCAGGGTGGTACTGAAGCTTTCTTT. Amino acids: CASNLQGGTEAFF.

This chain joins TRBV6-5 and TRBJ2-1; TRBD1 agrees at 7 bases. There are 12 residues in the CDR3. Germline loops: CDR1 MNHEY, CDR2 SVGAGI. V gave up 5 bases and J gave up 14 bases; unmatched junction bases: 9. The DNA of the CDR3 is TGTGCCAGCAGTCCGCAGGGGGACGCTGAGTTCTTC. It yields the protein CASSPQGDAEFF.

The V call is TRBV6-6, the J call TRBJ2-5, with 9 nucleotides matching TRBD2. Germline V gene lookup returns CDR1 MNHNY and CDR2 SVGAGI (reference sequence). With 7 bases clipped from V and 2 bases from J, the junction kept 5 bases outside the gene matches. This CDR3 comprises 14 residues. Here the CDR3 DNA reads TGTGCCAGCAATAGGGCGGGAGGGCAAGAGACCCAGTACTTC. It codes for CASNRAGGQETQYF.

The CDR3 is CASSPSGISGSTDTQYF. CDR3 bases: TGTGCCAGCAGTCCTAGCGGGATCTCGGGAAGCACAGATACGCAGTATTTT. The chain has TRBV28 and TRBJ2-3; the match to TRBD2 covers 9 bases. The CDR3 contains 17 residues. CDR1 MDHEN and CDR2 SYDVKM come from the germline V gene. The ends lost 5 bases at V and 0 bases at J; junction bases unmatched: 9.

This clone was seen only a few times. The chain's CDR3 is CASSTLQSGGARGYTF. The CDR3 DNA sequence: TGCGCCAGCAGCACCCTTCAATCAGGGGGCGCACGGGGCTACACCTTC. The chain recombines TRBV5-1 with TRBJ1-2; TRBD1 matches 8 bases. The CDR3 is made up of 16 amino acids. Germline V gives CDR1 SGHRS, CDR2 YFSETQ. With 4 bases clipped from V and 8 bases from J, the junction kept 16 bases outside the gene matches.